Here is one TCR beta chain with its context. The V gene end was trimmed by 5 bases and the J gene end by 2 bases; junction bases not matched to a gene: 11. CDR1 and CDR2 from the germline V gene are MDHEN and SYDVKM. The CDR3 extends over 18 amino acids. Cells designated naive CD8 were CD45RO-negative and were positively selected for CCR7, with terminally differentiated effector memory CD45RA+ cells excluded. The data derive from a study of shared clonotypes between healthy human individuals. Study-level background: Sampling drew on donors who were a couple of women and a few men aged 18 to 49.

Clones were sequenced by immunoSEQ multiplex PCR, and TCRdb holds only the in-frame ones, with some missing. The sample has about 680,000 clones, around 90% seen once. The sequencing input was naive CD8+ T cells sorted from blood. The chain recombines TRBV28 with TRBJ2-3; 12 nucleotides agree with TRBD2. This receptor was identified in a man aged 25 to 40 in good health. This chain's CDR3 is CASSPVPGLAGLTDTQYF. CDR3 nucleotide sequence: TGTGCCAGCAGTCCCGTACCGGGACTAGCGGGTCTCACAGATACGCAGTATTTT.